Listed here are 19 T cell receptor beta chains from one sample, sequenced in a study of cytomegalovirus exposure and HLA in healthy donors. The study ran its PCR with 60 Vbeta and 13 Jbeta primers. Method: immunoSEQ multiplex PCR; TCRdb's copy keeps in-frame clones and lacks some. Found here are around 94,000 clones, 65% to 85% of them singletons; the top ten hold roughly 2%. Sequenced input: PBMCs. The origin of the receptors is a man aged 18-30 years in good health and CMV-seronegative.

This chain connects TRBV28 to TRBJ1-2; D is unresolved. Trimming stripped 6 bases from V and 6 bases from J, with 14 bases between. This CDR3 region has 13 residues. Germline V CDR1 and CDR2: MDHEN, SYDVKM. The CDR3 loop reads CASRSPGLHGYTF. The DNA for the CDR3 is TGTGCCAGCAGATCCCCGGGGTTACATGGCTACACCTTC.

This chain links TRBV9 with TRBJ1-2; TRBD1 matches 7 bases. The germline CDR1 and CDR2 sequences are SGDLS and YYNGEE. The CDR3 extends over 13 amino acids. V shed 6 bases and J 4 bases; nucleotides not matched to a gene: 6. CDR3 sequence: CASNEGATYGYTF. CDR3 nucleotide sequence: TGTGCCAGCAACGAGGGGGCGACCTATGGCTACACCTTC. The full variable domain, in which reference TRBV9 and TRBJ1-2 provide the parts outside the CDR3, is DSGVTQTPKHLITATGQRVTLRCSPRSGDLSVYWYQQSLDQGLQFLIQYYNGEERAKGNILERFSAQQFPDLHSELNLSSLELGDSALYFCASNEGATYGYTFGSGTRLTVV.

The chain combines TRBV9 with TRBJ1-3; D call uncertain. V was cut by 3 bases and J by 4 bases, with 8 bases left in between. The CDR3 length is 13 residues. Germline-derived CDR1 and CDR2 are SGDLS and YYNGEE. CDR3 in amino acids: CASSGKQGNTIYF. DNA of the CDR3: TGTGCCAGCAGCGGAAAACAGGGAAACACCATATATTTT.

The rearrangement links TRBV19 to TRBJ2-4; the match to TRBD1 covers 9 bases. The CDR3 is 13 residues long. Germline CDR1 LNHDA, CDR2 SQIVND (reference sequence). V was pared by 8 bases and J by 6 bases, with 5 bases of the junction left unmatched. CDR3 sequence reads: CASRRTGANIQYF. For the CDR3, the DNA is TGTGCCAGTCGAAGGACAGGGGCAAACATTCAGTACTTC.

CDR3 loop: CASSYSILGQGAQYF. CDR3 DNA sequence: TGTGCCAGCAGTTACTCGATATTGGGGCAGGGGGCCCAGTACTTC. V is TRBV6-5 and J is TRBJ2-5; 7 nucleotides agree with TRBD1. The CDR3 length is 15 residues. Germline CDR1 MNHEY, CDR2 SVGAGI. Unmatched junction bases numbered 10, after V lost 0 bases and J lost 9 bases.

The CDR3: CASSLAAPQRGRNIQYF. In nucleotides, the CDR3 is TGCGCCAGCAGCTTGGCCGCGCCCCAGCGGGGCCGGAACATTCAGTACTTC. The rearrangement uses TRBV5-1 and TRBJ2-4; TRBD2 aligns across 7 bases. Germline lookup yields CDR1 SGHRS and CDR2 YFSETQ. CDR3 length: 17 amino acids. V dropped 0 bases and J dropped 7; count of bases not matched to a gene: 13.

This clone was counted a few times. The chain joins TRBV14 to TRBJ2-1; 8 bases are shared with TRBD2. CDR3 length equals 14 residues. Trimming cost V 8 bases and J 7 bases; bases outside gene matches: 10. CDR1 is SGHDN, CDR2 FVKESK, per germline. DNA for the CDR3: TGTGCCAGCGGACGGGCGATAGCGGGAAATGAGCAGTTCTTC. It encodes CASGRAIAGNEQFF.

V usage is TRBV2 and J usage is TRBJ1-4, with D maybe TRBD1 (5 bases). The V gene's germline CDR1 is SNHLY and CDR2 FYNNEI. The CDR3 loop spans 14 amino acids. Deletions cut 6 bases from V and 7 bases from J, with 15 bases between. The CDR3 nucleotides read TGTGCCAGCAGGGCCCGGGGGATTGGTGAAAAACTGTTTTTT. It encodes CASRARGIGEKLFF. Supplemented by reference TRBV2 and TRBJ1-4, the full variable domain reads EPEVTQTPSHQVTQMGQEVILRCVPISNHLYFYWYRQILGQKVEFLVSFYNNEISEKSEIFDDQFSVERPDGSNFTLKIRSTKLEDSAMYFCASRARGIGEKLFFGSGTQLSVL.

V and J are TRBV4-1 and TRBJ1-1; D unresolved. From germline, CDR1 is MGHRA and CDR2 YSYEKL. The CDR3 is 12 residues long. V was cut by 4 bases and J by 11 bases, with 14 bases left in between. The CDR3 spells CASSPFGNGAFF. CDR3 coding DNA: TGCGCCAGCAGCCCCTTCGGGAACGGCGCTTTCTTT.

The gene calls are TRBV5-1 and TRBJ2-5, with TRBD1 identical over 8 bases. In germline, CDR1 is SGHRS, CDR2 YFSETQ. The V gene end was trimmed by 3 bases and the J gene end by 5 bases; junction bases not matched to a gene: 9. The CDR3 totals 15 residues. This CDR3 reads CASSSRTGNAETQYF. The CDR3, as DNA: TGCGCCAGCAGCTCTCGGACAGGGAATGCGGAGACCCAGTACTTC. The whole variable domain, filled in from reference TRBV5-1 and TRBJ2-5, reads KAGVTQTPRYLIKTRGQQVTLSCSPISGHRSVSWYQQTPGQGLQFLFEYFSETQRNKGNFPGRFSGRQFSNSRSEMNVSTLELGDSALYLCASSSRTGNAETQYFGPGTRLLVL.

The CDR3 reads CASSVDASGISEQYF. The CDR3 region has the DNA TGTGCCAGCAGCGTAGATGCTAGCGGGATTAGCGAGCAGTACTTC. The V gene is TRBV9, the J gene TRBJ2-7, with 9 bases lining up with TRBD2. Germline loops: CDR1 SGDLS, CDR2 YYNGEE. This CDR3 region has 15 residues. Losses at the gene ends were 0 bases for V and 6 bases for J; bases not matched to a gene: 7.

V gene TRBV4-1 combines with J gene TRBJ2-4; unclear D gene. Germline V gene data show CDR1 as MGHRA and CDR2 as YSYEKL. CDR3 size: 15 residues. Trimming pared 3 bases from V and 0 bases from J, leaving 9 bases between. The CDR3, as DNA: TGCGCCAGCAGCCATCCCGGTCTAGCCAAAAACATTCAGTACTTC. It specifies CASSHPGLAKNIQYF.

The chain links TRBV7-9 to TRBJ2-5; the D gene is possibly TRBD2 (6 bases). With 5 bases removed from V and 1 base from J, the gap between germline ends came to 14 bases. This CDR3 spans 15 amino acids. Looked up from germline, CDR1 is SEHNR and CDR2 is FQNEAQ (reference sequence). The CDR3 nucleotides are TGTGCCAGCAGCCCGGCCGGCGGGACCCAAGAGACCCAGTACTTC. Protein sequence: CASSPAGGTQETQYF.

This chain uses TRBV19 with TRBJ2-6, with D possibly TRBD2 on 5 matching bases. This CDR3 comprises 19 residues. CDR1 is LNHDA and CDR2 is SQIVND in the germline V gene (reference sequence). Trimming left V 5 bases short and J 0 bases short, with 20 bases between. The CDR3: CASSPHGIVSYSGANVLTF. The DNA for the CDR3 is TGTGCCAGTAGTCCCCACGGGATAGTAAGTTACTCTGGGGCCAACGTCCTGACTTTC.

This clone was counted a single time. This rearrangement joins TRBV14 to TRBJ2-1; 9 bases match TRBD2. V shed 4 bases, J shed 8 bases, and the junction held 12 bases outside the gene matches. The CDR3 spans 16 residues. CDR1 is SGHDN, CDR2 FVKESK, per germline. CDR3 DNA: TGTGCCAGCAGCCGCCGAGGGGCGGGAGGGCCGCATGAGCAGTTCTTC. Encoded protein: CASSRRGAGGPHEQFF.

This clone came up a few times. The rearrangement links TRBV6-1 to TRBJ2-1; D may be TRBD2 (6 bases). From germline, CDR1 is MNHNS and CDR2 SASEGT. With 7 bases removed from V and 2 bases from J, the gap between germline ends came to 15 bases. CDR3 size: 15 residues. The chain's CDR3 is CASTKGGKTYNEQFF. CDR3 bases: TGTGCCAGCACCAAGGGCGGGAAAACCTACAATGAGCAGTTCTTC.

The rearrangement links TRBV5-5 to TRBJ1-1, with a possible D match to TRBD1 (6 bases). Germline lookup yields CDR1 SGHKS and CDR2 YYEKEE (reference sequence). Deletions cut 4 bases from V and 8 bases from J, with 24 bases between. This CDR3 is built from 16 residues. Written as DNA, the CDR3 is TGTGCCAGCAGCCTCGACCCGACAGGCCGCCTCCGGGAAGCTTTCTTT. Amino acid sequence: CASSLDPTGRLREAFF.

The chain couples TRBV25-1 to TRBJ2-7; D is ambiguous. The germline V gene encodes CDR1 MGHDK and CDR2 SYGVNS. V gave up 3 bases and J gave up 1 base, with 7 bases separating them. This CDR3 contains 13 residues. The chain's CDR3 is CASSDLRSYEQYF. The CDR3 DNA follows: TGTGCCAGCAGTGATTTGCGGTCCTACGAGCAGTACTTC.

The chain joins TRBV25-1 to TRBJ2-7, with a tentative D call TRBD1 (6 bases). The CDR3 sequence is 16 residues long. V lost 0 bases, J lost 0 bases, and 12 bases lay in between. The germline CDR1 and CDR2 sequences are MGHDK and SYGVNS. As DNA, the CDR3 is TGTGCCAGCAGTGAATATAGGGACAAGCCCTCCTACGAGCAGTACTTC. Amino acid sequence: CASSEYRDKPSYEQYF.